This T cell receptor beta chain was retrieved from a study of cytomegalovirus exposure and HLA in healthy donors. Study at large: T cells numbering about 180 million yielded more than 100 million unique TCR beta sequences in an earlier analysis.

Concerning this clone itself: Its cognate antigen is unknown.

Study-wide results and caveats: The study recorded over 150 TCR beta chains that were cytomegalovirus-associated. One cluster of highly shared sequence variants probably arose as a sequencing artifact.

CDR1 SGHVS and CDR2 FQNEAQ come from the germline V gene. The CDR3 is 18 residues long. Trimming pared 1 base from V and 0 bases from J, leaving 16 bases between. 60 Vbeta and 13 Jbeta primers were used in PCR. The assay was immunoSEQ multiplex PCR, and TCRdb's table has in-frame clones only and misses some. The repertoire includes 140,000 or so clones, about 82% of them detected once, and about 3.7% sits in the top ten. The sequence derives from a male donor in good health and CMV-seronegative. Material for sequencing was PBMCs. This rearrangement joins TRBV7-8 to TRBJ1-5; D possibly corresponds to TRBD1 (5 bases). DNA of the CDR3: TGTGCCAGCAGCTTAGAACCGGGTGGGGGGGATAGCAATCAGCCCCAGCATTTT. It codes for CASSLEPGGGDSNQPQHF.